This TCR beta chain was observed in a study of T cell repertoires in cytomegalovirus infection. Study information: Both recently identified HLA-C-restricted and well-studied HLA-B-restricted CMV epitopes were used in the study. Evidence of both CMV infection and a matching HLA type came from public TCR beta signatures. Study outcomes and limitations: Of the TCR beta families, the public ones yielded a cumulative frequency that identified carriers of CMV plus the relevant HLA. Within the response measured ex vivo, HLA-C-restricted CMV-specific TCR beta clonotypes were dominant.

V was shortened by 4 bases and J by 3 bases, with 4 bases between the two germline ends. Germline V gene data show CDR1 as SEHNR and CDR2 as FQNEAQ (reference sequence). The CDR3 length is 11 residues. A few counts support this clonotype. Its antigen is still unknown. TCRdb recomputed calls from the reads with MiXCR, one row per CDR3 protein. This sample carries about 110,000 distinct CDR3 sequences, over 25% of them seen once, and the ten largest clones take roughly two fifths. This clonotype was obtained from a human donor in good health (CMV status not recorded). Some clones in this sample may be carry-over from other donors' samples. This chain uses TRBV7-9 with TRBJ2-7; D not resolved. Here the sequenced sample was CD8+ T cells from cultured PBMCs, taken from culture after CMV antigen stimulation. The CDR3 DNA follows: TGTGCCAGCAGCTCCTACTACGAGCAGTACTTC. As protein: CASSSYYEQYF.